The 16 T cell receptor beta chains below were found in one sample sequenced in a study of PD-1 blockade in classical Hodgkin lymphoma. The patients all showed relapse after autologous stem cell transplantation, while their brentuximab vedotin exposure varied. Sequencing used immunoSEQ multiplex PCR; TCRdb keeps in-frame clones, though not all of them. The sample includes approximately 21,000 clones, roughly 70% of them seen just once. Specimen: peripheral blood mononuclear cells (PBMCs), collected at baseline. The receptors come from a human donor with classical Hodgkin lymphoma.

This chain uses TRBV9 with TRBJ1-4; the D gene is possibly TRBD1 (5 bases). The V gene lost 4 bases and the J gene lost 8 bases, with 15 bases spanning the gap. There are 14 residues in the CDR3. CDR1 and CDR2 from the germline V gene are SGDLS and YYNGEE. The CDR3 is CASSPRGDGEKLFF. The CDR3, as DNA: TGTGCCAGCAGCCCAAGGGGTGACGGCGAAAAACTGTTTTTT.

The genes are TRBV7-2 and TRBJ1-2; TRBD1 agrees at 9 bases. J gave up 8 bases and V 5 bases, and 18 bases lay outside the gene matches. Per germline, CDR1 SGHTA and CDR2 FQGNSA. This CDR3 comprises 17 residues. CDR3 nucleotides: TGTGCCAGCAGCGTAGGGGTTATGGGGACAGGGAGTGGCGGCTACACCTTC. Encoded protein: CASSVGVMGTGSGGYTF. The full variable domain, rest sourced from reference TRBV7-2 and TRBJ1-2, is GAGVSQSPSNKVTEKGKDVELRCDPISGHTALYWYRQSLGQGLEFLIYFQGNSAPDKSGLPSDRFSAERTGGSVSTLTIQRTQQEDSAVYLCASSVGVMGTGSGGYTFGSGTRLTVV.

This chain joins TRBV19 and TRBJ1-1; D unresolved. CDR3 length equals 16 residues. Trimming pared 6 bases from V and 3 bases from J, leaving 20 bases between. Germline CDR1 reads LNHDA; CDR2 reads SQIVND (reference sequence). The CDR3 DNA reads TGTGCCAGTAGGCCGCTCCCGACATTGGGAGACACTGAAGCTTTCTTT. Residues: CASRPLPTLGDTEAFF.

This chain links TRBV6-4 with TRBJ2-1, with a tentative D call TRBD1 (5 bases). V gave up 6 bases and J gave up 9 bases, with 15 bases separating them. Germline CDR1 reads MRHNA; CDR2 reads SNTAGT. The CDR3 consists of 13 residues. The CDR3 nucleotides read TGTGCCAGCAGCGTAGGGGCGCTTGGTGAGCAGTTCTTC. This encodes CASSVGALGEQFF.

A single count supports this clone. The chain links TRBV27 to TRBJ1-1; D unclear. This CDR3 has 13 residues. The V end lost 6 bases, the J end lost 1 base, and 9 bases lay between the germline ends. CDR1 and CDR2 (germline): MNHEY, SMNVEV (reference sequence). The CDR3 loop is CASRWHANTEAFF. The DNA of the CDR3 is TGTGCCAGCAGGTGGCATGCGAACACTGAAGCTTTCTTT.

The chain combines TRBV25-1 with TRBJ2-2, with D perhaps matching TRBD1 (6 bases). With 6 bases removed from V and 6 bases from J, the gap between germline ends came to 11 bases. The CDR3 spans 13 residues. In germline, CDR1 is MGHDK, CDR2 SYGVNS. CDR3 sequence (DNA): TGTGCCAGCAGGTACAGGGTGGCCGGGGAGCTGTTTTTT. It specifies CASRYRVAGELFF.

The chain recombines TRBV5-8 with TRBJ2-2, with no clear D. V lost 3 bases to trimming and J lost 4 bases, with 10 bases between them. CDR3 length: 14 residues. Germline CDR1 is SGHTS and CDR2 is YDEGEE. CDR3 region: CASSSPPGTGELFF. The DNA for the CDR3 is TGTGCCAGCAGCTCTCCACCGGGCACCGGGGAGCTGTTTTTT. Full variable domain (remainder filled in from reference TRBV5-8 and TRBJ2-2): EAGVTQSPTHLIKTRGQQATLRCSPISGHTSVYWYQQALGLGLQFLLWYDEGEERNRGNFPPRFSGRQFPNYSSELNVNALELEDSALYLCASSSPPGTGELFFGEGSRLTVL.

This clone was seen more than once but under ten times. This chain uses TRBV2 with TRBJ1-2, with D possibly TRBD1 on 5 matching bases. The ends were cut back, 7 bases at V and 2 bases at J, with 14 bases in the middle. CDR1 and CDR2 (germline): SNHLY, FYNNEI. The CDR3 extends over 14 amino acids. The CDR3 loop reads CASKKGRTNYGYTF. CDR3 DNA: TGTGCCAGCAAAAAGGGCAGGACAAACTATGGCTACACCTTC.

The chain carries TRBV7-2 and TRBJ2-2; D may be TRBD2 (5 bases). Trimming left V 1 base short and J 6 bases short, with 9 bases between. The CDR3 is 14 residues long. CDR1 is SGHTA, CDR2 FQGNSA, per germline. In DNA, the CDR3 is TGTGCCAGCAGCTTAGACAGCGGCCCCGGGGAGCTGTTTTTT. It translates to CASSLDSGPGELFF.

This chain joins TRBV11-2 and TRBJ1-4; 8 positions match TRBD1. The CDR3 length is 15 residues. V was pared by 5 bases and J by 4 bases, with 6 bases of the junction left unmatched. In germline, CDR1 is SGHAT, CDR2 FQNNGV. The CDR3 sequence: CASSPGTGHNEKLFF. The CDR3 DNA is TGTGCCAGCAGCCCGGGGACAGGTCATAATGAAAAACTGTTTTTT.

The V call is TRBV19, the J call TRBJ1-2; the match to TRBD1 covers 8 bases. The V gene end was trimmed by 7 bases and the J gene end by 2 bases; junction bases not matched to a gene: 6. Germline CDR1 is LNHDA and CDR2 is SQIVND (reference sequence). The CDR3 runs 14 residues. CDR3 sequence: CASTLTGENYGYTF. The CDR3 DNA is TGTGCCAGTACTCTGACAGGGGAGAACTATGGCTACACCTTC.

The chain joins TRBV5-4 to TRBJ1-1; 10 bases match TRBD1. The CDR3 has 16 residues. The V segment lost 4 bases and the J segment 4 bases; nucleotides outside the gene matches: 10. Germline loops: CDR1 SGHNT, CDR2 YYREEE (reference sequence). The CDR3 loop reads CASSLRGQGRGTEAFF. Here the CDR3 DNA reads TGTGCCAGCAGCCTCAGGGGACAGGGGCGCGGCACTGAAGCTTTCTTT.

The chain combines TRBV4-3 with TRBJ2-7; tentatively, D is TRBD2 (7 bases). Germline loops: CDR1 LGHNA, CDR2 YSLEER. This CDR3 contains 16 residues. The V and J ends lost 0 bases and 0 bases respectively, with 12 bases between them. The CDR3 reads CASSQDSGGYSYEQYF. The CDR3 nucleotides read TGCGCCAGCAGCCAAGATTCGGGGGGCTACTCCTACGAGCAGTACTTC.

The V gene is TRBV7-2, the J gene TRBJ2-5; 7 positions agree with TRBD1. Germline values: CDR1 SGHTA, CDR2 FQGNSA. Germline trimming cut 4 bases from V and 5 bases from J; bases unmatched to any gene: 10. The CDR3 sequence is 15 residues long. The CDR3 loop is CASSYLNSQGETQYF. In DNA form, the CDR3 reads TGTGCCAGCAGCTATCTAAACTCACAGGGGGAGACCCAGTACTTC.

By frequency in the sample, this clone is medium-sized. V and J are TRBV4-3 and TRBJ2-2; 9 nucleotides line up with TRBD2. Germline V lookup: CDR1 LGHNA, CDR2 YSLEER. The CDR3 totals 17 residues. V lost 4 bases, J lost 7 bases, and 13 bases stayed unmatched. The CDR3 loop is CASSRALAGWDGGELFF. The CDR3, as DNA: TGCGCCAGCAGCCGCGCTCTAGCGGGATGGGATGGCGGGGAGCTGTTTTTT.

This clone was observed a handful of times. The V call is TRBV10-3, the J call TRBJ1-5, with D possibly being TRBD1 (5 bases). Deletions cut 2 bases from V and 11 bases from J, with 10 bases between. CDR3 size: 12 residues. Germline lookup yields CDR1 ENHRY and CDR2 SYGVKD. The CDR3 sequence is CAISEGGTSQHF. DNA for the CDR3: TGTGCCATCAGTGAGGGGGGGACTTCCCAGCATTTT.